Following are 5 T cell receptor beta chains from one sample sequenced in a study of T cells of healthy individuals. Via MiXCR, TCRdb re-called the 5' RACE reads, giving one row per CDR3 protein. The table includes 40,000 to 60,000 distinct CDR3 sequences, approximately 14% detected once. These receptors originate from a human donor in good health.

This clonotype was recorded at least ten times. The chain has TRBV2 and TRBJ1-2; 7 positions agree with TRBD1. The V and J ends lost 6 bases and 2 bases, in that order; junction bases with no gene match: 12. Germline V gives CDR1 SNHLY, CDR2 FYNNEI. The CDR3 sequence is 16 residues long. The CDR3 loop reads CASSLTWEGQNYGYTF. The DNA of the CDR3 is TGTGCCAGCAGCCTAACGTGGGAGGGACAGAACTATGGCTACACCTTC.

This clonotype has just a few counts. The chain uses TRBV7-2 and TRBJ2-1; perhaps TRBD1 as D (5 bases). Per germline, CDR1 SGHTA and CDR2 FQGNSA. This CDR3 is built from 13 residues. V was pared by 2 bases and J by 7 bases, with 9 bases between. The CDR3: CASSLLKGNEQFF. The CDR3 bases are TGTGCCAGCAGCTTATTAAAGGGGAATGAGCAGTTCTTC.

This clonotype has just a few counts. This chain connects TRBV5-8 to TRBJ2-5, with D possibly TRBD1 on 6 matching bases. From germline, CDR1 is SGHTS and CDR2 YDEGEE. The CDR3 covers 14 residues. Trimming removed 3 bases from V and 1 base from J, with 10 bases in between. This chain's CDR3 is CASSSYRVQETQYF. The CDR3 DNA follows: TGTGCCAGCAGCTCATACAGGGTCCAAGAGACCCAGTACTTC. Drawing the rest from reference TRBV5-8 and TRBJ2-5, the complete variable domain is EAGVTQSPTHLIKTRGQQATLRCSPISGHTSVYWYQQALGLGLQFLLWYDEGEERNRGNFPPRFSGRQFPNYSSELNVNALELEDSALYLCASSSYRVQETQYFGPGTRLLVL.

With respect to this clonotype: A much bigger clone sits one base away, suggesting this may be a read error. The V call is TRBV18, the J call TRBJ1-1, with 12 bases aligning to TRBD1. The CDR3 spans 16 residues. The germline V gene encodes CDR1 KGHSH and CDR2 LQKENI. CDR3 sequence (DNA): TGTGCCAGGTCACCGCAGGGACAGGGGGCTCCTCATGAAGCTTTCTTT. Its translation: CARSPQGQGAPHEAFF.

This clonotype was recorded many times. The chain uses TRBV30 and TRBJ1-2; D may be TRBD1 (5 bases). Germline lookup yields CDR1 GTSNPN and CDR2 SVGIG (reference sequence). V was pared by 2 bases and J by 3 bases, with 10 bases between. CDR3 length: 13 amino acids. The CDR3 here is CAWSLQGDYGYTF. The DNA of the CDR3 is TGTGCCTGGAGTCTGCAGGGTGACTATGGCTACACCTTC.